This T cell receptor (beta chain) was documented in a study of metastatic and nonmetastatic thyroid tumors. For the study at large: For malignant and benign thyroid patients, tumor or nodule tissue and blood were the sources whose repertoires were compared. Points from the study as a whole: Reported TCR beta diversity, measured in blood and tumor, was significantly higher for malignant thyroid tumors than for benign nodules.

TCRdb reprocessed the PCR reads via MiXCR. The sample records 15,000 to 20,000 clones, roughly 33% being singletons. CDR3 length: 16 amino acids. The germline V gene encodes CDR1 MNHEY and CDR2 SVGEGT. Thyroid surgery took place with no prior treatment in any patient. About this clone: Its antigen is unknown. The junction departs from germline at one end; a sequencing error may be responsible.

The TCR originated in a female donor with papillary thyroid cancer or a benign thyroid nodule (not recorded which). Some clones in this sample may be carry-over from other donors' samples. Sequences were obtained from adjacent normal tissue. The chain carries TRBV6-2 or TRBV6-3 and TRBJ2-5, with 9 bases matching TRBD1. CDR3 DNA sequence: TGTGCCAGCAGTTACTATGGGACAGGGTACCAAGATACCCAGTACTTC. It codes for CASSYYGTGYQDTQYF.